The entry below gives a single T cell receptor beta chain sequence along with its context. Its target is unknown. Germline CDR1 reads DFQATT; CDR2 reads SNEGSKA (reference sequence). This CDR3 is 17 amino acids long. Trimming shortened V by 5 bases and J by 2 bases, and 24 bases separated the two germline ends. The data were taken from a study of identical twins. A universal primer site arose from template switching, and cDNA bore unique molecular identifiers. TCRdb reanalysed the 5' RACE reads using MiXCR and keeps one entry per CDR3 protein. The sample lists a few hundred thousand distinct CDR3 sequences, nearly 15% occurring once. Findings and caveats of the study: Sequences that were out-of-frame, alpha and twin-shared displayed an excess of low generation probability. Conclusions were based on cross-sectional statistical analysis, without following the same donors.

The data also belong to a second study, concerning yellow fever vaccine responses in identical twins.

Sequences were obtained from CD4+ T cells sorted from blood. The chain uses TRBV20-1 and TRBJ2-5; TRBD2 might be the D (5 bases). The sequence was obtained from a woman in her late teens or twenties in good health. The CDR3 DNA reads TGCAGTGCTTCTACGCCGGACTGGCGGGCGGGTCAAGAGACCCAGTACTTC. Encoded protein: CSASTPDWRAGQETQYF.